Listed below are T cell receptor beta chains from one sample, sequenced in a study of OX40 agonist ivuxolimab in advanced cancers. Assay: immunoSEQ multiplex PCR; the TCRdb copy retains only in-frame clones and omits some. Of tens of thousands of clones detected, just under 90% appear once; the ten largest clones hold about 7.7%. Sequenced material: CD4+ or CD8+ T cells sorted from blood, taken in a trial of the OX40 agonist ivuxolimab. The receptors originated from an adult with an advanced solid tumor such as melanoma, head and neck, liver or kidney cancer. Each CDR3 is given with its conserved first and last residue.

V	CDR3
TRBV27	CASSLGRSTDTQYF
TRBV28	CASRSSYEQYF
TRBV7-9	CASSSTTGPNTEAFF
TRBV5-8	CASSLDHTGELFF
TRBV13	CASSLGWTEQYF
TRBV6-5	CASSYLGEESYEQYF
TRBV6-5	CASSSMTASGYTF
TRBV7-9	CASSPPLAKNIQYF
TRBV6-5	CASNQGGDYGYTF
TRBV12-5	CASALVTEGRMTGELFF
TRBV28	CASSRYRDRAIEQYF
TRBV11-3	CASSLTSGAYEQYF
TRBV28	CASSFIPLGLRGSSYEQYF
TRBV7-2	CASSLGPVQMNTEAFF
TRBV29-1	CSVWDTTGAEKGYTF
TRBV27	CASRMGQGVYEQYF
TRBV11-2	CASSLGWDPETQYF